This section outlines one T cell receptor (beta chain) sequence together with its context. Per the original methods: Nucleated cell counts were estimated from reference gene primer amplification. TCRdb's copy holds only in-frame clones and misses some; the assay was immunoSEQ multiplex PCR. From that table come the V and J calls and clone size; the DNA was used to work out D and trimming. The sample has 59,000 or so clones, 80% to 85% seen once; the top ten hold about 26%. This sample stems from a study of blood T cell repertoires in COVID-19. Overall study context: Acute-phase and convalescent COVID-19 samples originated in the United States, Italy and Spain. The analysed material was cDNA or gDNA that came from T cells, B-cell-depleted T cells, or PBMCs.

The CDR3 has 14 amino acids. Losses at the gene ends were 2 bases for V and 2 bases for J; bases not matched to a gene: 2. Germline V gene lookup returns CDR1 SEHNR and CDR2 FQNEAQ (reference sequence). The source of this sequence is a woman older than 75 with active or convalescent COVID-19. The sequencing input was peripheral blood. V is TRBV7-9 and J is TRBJ2-7, with TRBD1 matching 8 bases. The DNA for the CDR3 is TGTGCCAGCAGCTTATTGGACAGGGCCTACGAGCAGTACTTC. Translating gives CASSLLDRAYEQYF.